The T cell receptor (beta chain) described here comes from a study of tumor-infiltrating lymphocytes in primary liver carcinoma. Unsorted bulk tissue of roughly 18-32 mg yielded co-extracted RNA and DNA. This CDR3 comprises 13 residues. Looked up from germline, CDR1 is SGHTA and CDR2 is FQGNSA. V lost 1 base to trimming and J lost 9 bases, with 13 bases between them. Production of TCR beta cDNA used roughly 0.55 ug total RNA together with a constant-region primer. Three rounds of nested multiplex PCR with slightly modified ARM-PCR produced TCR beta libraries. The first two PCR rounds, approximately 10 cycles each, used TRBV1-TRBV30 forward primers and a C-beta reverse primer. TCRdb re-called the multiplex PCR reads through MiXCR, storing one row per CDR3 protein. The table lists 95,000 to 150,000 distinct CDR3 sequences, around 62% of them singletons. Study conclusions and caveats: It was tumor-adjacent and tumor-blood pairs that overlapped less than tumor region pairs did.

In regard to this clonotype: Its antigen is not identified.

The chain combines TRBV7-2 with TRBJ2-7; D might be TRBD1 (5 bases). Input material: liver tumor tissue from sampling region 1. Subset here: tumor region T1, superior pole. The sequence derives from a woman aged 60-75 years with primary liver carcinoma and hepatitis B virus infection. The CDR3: CASSLGVGARQYF. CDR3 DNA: TGTGCCAGCAGCTTAGGGGTAGGGGCAAGGCAGTACTTC.